This TCR beta chain was sequenced for a study of blood T cell repertoires in COVID-19. Study summary: Samples of COVID-19 (acute and convalescent) were obtained from the United States, Italy and Spain. The cDNA or gDNA used as material had been derived from T cells, B-cell-depleted T cells, or PBMCs.

In the original processing: Reference gene primers were amplified, and this amplification served to estimate nucleated cell counts. Using immunoSEQ multiplex PCR, the repertoire was profiled, and TCRdb retains in-frame clones only, with some absent. V, J and clone size are those of that table, while D and trimming were read from the DNA. The sample shows 65,000 to 95,000 clones, 80% of them seen only once. CDR3 size: 14 residues. The V gene end was trimmed by 6 bases and the J gene end by 6 bases; junction bases not matched to a gene: 10. Per the germline V gene, CDR1 is LNHDA and CDR2 is SQIVND (reference sequence).

The receptor's source is a woman in her forties with active or convalescent COVID-19. V usage is TRBV19 and J usage is TRBJ1-2; 7 positions match TRBD1. Sequencing input: peripheral blood. CDR3 DNA: TGTGCCAGTAGCCCGTTCGACAGGGCTCATGGCTACACCTTC. Residues: CASSPFDRAHGYTF. Drawing the rest from reference TRBV19 and TRBJ1-2, the complete variable domain is DGGITQSPKYLFRKEGQNVTLSCEQNLNHDAMYWYRQDPGQGLRLIYYSQIVNDFQKGDIAEGYSVSREKKESFPLTVTSAQKNPTAFYLCASSPFDRAHGYTFGSGTRLTVV.